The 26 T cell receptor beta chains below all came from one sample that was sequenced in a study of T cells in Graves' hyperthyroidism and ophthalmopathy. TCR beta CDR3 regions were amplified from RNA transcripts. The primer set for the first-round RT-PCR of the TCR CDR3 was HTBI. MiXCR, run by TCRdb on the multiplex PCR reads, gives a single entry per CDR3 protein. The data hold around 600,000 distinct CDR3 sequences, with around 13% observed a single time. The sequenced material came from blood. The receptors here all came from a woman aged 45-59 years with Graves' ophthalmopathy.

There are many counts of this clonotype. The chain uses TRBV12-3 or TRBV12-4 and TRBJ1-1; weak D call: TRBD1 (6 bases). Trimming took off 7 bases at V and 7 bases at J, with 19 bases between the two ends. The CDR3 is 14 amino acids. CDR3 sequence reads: CASKETGPLGEAFF. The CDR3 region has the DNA TGTGCCAGCAAGGAGACAGGTCCCCTAGGTGAAGCTTTCTTT.

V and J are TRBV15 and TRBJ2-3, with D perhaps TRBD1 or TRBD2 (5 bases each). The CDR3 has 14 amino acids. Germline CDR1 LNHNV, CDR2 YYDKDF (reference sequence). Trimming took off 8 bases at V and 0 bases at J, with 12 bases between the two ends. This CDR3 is CATAAGTSTDTQYF. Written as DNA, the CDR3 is TGTGCCACCGCCGCCGGGACCAGCACAGATACGCAGTATTTT.

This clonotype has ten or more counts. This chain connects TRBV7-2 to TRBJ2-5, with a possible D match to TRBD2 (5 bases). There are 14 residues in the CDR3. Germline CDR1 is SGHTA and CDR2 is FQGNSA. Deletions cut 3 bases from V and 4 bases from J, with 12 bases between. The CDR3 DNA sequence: TGTGCCAGCAGCTTTGAACGGGATGGAGAGACCCAGTACTTC. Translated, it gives CASSFERDGETQYF. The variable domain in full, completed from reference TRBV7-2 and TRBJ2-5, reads GAGVSQSPSNKVTEKGKDVELRCDPISGHTALYWYRQSLGQGLEFLIYFQGNSAPDKSGLPSDRFSAERTGGSVSTLTIQRTQQEDSAVYLCASSFERDGETQYFGPGTRLLVL.

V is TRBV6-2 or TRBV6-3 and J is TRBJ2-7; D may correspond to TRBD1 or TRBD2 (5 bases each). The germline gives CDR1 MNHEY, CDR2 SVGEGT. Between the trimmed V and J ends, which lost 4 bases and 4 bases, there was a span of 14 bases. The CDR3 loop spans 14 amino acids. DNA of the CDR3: TGTGCCAGCAGTTGGGTCGGGGCAAGTTACGAGCAGTACTTC. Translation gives CASSWVGASYEQYF.

CDR3 loop: CASGSTRGVSGGPAKNIQYF. Written as DNA, the CDR3 is TGTGCTAGTGGTTCTACCCGTGGGGTGAGCGGTGGCCCGGCCAAAAACATTCAGTACTTC. The chain joins TRBV12-5 to TRBJ2-4; TRBD2 is a possible D gene (5 bases). The CDR3 extends over 20 amino acids. Germline V lookup: CDR1 LGHNT, CDR2 FRNRAP. V shed 4 bases and J shed 1 base, with 26 bases lying between them.

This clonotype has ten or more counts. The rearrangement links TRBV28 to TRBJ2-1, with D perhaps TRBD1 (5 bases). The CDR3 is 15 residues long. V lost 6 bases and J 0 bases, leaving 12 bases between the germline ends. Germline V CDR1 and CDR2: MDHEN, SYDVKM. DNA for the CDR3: TGTGCCAGCAGAGACACCCAGGGCTCCTACAATGAGCAGTTCTTC. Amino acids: CASRDTQGSYNEQFF.

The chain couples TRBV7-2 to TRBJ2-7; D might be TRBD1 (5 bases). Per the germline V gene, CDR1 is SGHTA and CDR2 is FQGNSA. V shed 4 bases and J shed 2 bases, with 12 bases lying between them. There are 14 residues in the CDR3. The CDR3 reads CASSSQTVAYEQYF. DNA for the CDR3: TGTGCCAGCAGCTCCCAGACAGTCGCCTACGAGCAGTACTTC.

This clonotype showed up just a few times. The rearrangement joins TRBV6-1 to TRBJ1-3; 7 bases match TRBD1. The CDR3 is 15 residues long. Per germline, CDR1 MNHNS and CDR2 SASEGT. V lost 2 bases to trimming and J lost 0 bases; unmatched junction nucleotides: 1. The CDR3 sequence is CASSERDSSGNTIYF. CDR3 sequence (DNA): TGTGCCAGCAGTGAAAGGGACAGCTCTGGAAACACCATATATTTT.

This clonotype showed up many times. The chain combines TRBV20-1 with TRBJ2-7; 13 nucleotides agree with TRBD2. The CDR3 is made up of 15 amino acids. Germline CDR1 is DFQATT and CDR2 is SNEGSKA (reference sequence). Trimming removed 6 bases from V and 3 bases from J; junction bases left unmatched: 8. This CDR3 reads CSAIPRTSGSYEQYF. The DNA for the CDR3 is TGCAGTGCCATCCCCCGGACTAGCGGGAGCTACGAGCAGTACTTC.

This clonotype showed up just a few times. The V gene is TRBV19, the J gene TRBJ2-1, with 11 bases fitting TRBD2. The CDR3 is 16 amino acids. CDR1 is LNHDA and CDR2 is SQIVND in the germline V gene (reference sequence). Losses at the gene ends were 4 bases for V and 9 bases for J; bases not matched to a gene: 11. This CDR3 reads CASSKGDLAGGFEQFF. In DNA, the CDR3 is TGTGCCAGTAGTAAGGGCGACTTAGCGGGAGGGTTTGAGCAGTTCTTC.

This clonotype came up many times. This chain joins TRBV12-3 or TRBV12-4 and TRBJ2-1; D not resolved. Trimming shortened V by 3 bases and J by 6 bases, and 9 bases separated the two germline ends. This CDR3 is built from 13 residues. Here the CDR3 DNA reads TGTGCCAGCAGTTTGTGGGCCCCCAATGAGCAGTTCTTC. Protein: CASSLWAPNEQFF.

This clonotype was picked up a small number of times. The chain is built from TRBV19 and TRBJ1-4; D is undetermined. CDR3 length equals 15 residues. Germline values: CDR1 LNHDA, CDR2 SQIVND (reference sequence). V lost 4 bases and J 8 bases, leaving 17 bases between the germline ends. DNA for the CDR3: TGTGCCAGTAGTACCCTCGGACTCAGGACCGAAAAACTGTTTTTT. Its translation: CASSTLGLRTEKLFF. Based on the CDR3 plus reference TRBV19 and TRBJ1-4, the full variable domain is DGGITQSPKYLFRKEGQNVTLSCEQNLNHDAMYWYRQDPGQGLRLIYYSQIVNDFQKGDIAEGYSVSREKKESFPLTVTSAQKNPTAFYLCASSTLGLRTEKLFFGSGTQLSVL.

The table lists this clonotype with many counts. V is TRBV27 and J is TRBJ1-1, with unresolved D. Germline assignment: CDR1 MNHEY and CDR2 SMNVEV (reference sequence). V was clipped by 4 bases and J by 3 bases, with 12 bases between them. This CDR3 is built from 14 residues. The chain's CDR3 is CASSSTGFYTEAFF. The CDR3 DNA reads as TGTGCCAGCAGTTCGACGGGCTTTTACACTGAAGCTTTCTTT.

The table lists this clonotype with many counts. CDR3 residues: CSAGNINGRASEQYF. CDR3 in DNA: TGCAGTGCTGGAAACATTAACGGGAGGGCCAGCGAGCAGTACTTC. The chain couples TRBV20-1 to TRBJ2-7; 8 bases map to TRBD2. The CDR3 totals 15 residues. Germline V CDR1 and CDR2: DFQATT, SNEGSKA (reference sequence). V lost 5 bases, J lost 6 bases, and 15 bases stayed unmatched.

CDR3 amino acids: CSAPGQGVEKLFF. The DNA of the CDR3 is TGCAGTGCGCCGGGACAGGGGGTTGAAAAACTGTTTTTT. The chain joins TRBV20-1 to TRBJ1-4; 11 bases align to TRBD1. Trimming at V came to 6 bases and at J to 7 bases, leaving 4 bases not matched to a gene. The V gene's germline CDR1 is DFQATT and CDR2 SNEGSKA (reference sequence). The CDR3 has 13 amino acids.

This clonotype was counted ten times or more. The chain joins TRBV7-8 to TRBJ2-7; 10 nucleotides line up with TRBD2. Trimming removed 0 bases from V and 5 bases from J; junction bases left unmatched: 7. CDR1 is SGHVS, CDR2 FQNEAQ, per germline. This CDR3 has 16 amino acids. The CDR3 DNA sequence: TGTGCCAGCAGCTTAGCGAATAGCGGGAGGTCTGACGAGCAGTACTTC. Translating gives CASSLANSGRSDEQYF.

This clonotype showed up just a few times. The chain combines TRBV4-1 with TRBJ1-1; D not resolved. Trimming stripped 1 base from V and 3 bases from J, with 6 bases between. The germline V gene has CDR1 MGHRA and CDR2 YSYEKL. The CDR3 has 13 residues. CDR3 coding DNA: TGCGCCAGCAGCCAAGGAGAACACACTGAAGCTTTCTTT. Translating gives CASSQGEHTEAFF.

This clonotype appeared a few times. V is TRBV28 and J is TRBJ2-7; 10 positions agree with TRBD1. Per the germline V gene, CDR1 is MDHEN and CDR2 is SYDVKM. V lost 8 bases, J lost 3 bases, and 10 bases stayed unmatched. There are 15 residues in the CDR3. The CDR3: CASALSRDRGYEQYF. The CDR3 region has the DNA TGTGCCAGCGCTCTCTCCCGGGACAGGGGCTACGAGCAGTACTTC.

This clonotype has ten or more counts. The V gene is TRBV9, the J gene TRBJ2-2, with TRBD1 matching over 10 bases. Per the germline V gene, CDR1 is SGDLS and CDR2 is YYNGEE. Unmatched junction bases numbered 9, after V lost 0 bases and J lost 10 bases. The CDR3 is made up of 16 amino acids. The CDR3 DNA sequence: TGTGCCAGCAGCGTAGGGGACAGGGGTTGGAAGGAGGAGCTGTTTTTT. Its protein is CASSVGDRGWKEELFF.

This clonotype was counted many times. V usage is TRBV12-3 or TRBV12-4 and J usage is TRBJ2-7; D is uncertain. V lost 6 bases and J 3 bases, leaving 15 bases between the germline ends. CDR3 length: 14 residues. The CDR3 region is CASSPAVNHYEQYF. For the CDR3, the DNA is TGTGCCAGCAGCCCGGCTGTGAACCACTACGAGCAGTACTTC.

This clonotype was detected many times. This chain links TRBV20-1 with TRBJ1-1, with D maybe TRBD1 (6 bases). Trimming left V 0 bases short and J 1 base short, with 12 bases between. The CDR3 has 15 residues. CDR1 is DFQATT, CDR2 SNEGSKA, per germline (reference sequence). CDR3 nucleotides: TGCAGTGCTAGAGATCGGGGGACACGGAACACTGAAGCTTTCTTT. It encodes CSARDRGTRNTEAFF.

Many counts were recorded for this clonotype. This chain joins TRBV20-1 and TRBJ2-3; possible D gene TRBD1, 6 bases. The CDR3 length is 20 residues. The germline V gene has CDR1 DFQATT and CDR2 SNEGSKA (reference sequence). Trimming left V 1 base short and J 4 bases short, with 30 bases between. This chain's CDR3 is CSARGMDSWARSTVADTQYF. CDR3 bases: TGCAGTGCTAGAGGGATGGACAGCTGGGCCAGGAGCACAGTCGCAGATACGCAGTATTTT.

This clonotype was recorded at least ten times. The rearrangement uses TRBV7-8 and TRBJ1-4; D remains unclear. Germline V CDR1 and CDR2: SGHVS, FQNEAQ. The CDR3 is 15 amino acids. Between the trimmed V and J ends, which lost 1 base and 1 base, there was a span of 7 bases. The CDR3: CASSLEGRTNEKLFF. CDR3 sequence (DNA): TGTGCCAGCAGCTTAGAGGGCCGAACTAATGAAAAACTGTTTTTT.

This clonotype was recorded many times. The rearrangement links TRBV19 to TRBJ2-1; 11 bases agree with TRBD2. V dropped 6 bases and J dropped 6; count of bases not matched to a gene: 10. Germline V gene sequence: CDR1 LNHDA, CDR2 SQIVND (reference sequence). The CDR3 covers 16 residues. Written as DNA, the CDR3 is TGTGCCAGTAGGACTACCGGGACTAGCGGCATCAATGAGCAGTTCTTC. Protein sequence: CASRTTGTSGINEQFF.

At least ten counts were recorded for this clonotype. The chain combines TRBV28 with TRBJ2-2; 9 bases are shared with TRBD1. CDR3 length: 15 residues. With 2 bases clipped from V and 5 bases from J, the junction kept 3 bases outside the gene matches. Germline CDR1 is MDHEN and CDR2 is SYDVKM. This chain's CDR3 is CASSLTGGGTGELFF. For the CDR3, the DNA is TGTGCCAGCAGTTTAACAGGGGGCGGTACCGGGGAGCTGTTTTTT.

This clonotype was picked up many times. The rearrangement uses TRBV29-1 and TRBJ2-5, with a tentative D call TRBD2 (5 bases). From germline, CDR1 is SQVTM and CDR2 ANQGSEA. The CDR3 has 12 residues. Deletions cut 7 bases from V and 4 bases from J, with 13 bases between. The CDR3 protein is CSAGLPGETQYF. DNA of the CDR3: TGCAGCGCGGGGTTACCTGGAGAGACCCAGTACTTC.